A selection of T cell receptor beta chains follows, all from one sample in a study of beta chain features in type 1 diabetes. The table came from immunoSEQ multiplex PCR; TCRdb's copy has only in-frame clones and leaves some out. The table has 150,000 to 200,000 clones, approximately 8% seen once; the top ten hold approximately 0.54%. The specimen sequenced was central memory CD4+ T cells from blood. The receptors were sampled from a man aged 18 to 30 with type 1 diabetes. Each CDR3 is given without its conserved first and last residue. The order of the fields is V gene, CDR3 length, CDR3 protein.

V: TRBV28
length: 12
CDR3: ASSLAGGAETQY

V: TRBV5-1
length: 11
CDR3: ASRTGEMGGYT

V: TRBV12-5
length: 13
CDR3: ASGYQRGGRDEQF

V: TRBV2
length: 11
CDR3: ASRTGPNEKLF

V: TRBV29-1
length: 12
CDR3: SVGDTLAKNIQY

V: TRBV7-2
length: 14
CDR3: ASSQIVDRGSREQY

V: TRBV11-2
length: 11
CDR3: ASSSGQESEQY

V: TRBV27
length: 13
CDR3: ASSPPVSYNSPLH

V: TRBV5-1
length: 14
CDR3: ASSLGASGDTDTQY

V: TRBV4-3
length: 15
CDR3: ASSQDGRGGSNQPQH

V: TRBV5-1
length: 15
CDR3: ASSLGPRQGEAYGYT

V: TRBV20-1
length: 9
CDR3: SVGSTDTQY

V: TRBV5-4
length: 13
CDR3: ASSPRVGGTGEAF

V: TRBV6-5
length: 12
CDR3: ASSTGTGLRGYT

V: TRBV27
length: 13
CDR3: ASKLSGRGYNEQF

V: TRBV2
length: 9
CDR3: ASVGEETQY

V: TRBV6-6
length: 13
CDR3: ASSLDRNSNQPQH

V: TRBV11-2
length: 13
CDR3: ASSPDRLTYNEQF

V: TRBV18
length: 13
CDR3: ASSPGGFANEKLF

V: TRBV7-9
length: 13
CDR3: ASSLDQASTDTQY

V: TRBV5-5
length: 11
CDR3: ASSLPFEETQY

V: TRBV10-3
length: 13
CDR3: AISELIGALKPQH

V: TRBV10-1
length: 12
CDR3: ASTAGRDTGELF

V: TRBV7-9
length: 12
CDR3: ASSSNRGQEKLF

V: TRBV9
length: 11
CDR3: ASSVGANTEAF

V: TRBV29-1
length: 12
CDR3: SVVAAAGGYGYT

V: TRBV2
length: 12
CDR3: ASRRYRDTGELF

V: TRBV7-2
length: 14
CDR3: ASSFPLAGVPHEQY

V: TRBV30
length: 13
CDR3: AWSVRGQGKNIQY

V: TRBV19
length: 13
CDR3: ASSYPGTEGDIQY

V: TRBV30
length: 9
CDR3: AWTTRLGAF

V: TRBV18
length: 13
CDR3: ASSPPTGGQGEQY

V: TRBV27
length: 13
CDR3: ASRETFNSGNTIY

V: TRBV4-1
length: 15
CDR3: ASSQRSGLADYNEQF

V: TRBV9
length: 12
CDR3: ASSVSPSGDGYT

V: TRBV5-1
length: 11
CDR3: ASSPGGNSPLH

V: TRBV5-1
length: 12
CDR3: ASSLGGGDTEAF

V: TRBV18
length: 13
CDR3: ASSGGPPHVDEQF

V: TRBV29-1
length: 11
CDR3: SVEYQGLETQY